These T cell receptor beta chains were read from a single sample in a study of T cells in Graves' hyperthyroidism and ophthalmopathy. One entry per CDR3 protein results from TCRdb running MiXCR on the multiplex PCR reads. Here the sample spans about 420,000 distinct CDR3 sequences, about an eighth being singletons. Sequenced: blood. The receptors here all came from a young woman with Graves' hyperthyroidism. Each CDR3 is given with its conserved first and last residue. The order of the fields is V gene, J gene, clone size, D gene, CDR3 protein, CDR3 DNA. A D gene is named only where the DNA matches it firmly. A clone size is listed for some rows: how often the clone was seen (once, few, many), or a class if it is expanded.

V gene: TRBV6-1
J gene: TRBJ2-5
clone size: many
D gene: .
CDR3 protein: CASSRPRQETQYF
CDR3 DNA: TGTGCCAGCAGTCGACCCCGGCAAGAGACCCAGTACTTC

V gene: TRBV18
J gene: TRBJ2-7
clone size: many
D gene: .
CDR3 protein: CASSPLGPYEQYF
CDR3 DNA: TGTGCCAGCTCACCACTAGGGCCCTACGAGCAGTACTTC

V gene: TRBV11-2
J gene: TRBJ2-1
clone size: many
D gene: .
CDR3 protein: CASSLGDGNEQFF
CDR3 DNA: TGTGCCAGCAGCTTAGGTGATGGCAATGAGCAGTTCTTC

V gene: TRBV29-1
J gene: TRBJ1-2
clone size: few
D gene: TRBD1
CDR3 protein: CTSGQGDDYTF
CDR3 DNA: TGCACCTCGGGACAGGGGGATGACTACACCTTC

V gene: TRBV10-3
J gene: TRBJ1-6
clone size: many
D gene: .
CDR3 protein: CAIRQNINSPLHF
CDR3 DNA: TGTGCCATACGACAGAACATAAATTCACCCCTCCACTTT

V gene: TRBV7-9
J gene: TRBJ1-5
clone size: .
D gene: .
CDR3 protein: CASSSRGGPDNQPQHF
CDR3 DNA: TGTGCCAGCAGCTCTCGAGGGGGGCCTGACAATCAGCCCCAGCATTTT

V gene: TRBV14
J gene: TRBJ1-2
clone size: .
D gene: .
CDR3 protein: CASSHRRGRGDYGYTF
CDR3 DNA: TGTGCCAGCAGCCATCGTCGGGGCAGGGGAGACTATGGCTACACCTTC

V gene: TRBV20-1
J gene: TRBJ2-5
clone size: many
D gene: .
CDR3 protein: CSARTPTYQETQYF
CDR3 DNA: TGCAGTGCACGGACACCCACGTACCAAGAGACCCAGTACTTC

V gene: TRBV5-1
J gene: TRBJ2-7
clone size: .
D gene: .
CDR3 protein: CASSYGLGNEQYF
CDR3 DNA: TGCGCCAGCAGCTACGGACTTGGAAACGAGCAGTACTTC

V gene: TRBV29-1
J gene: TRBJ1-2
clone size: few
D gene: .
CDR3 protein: CSVEPQGENAYTF
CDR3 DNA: TGCAGCGTTGAACCACAAGGGGAGAATGCCTACACCTTC

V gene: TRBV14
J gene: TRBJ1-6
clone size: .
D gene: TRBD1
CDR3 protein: CASSLIGTGDSPLHF
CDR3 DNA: TGTGCCAGCAGTCTAATCGGGACAGGGGATTCACCCCTCCACTTT

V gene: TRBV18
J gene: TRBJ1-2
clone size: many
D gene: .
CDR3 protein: CASSPFQRRDGYTF
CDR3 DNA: TGTGCCAGCTCACCGTTTCAGCGAAGGGATGGCTACACCTTC

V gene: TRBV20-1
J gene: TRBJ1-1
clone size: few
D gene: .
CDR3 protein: CSALDMNTEAFF
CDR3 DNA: TGCAGTGCCCTCGACATGAACACTGAAGCTTTCTTT

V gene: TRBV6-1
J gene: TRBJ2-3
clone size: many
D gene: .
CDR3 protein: CASKDFFKGTQYF
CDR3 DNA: TGTGCCAGCAAAGACTTTTTCAAGGGTACGCAGTATTTT

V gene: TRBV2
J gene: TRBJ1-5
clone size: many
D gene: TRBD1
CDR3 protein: CASQQGAGQPQHF
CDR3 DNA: TGTGCCAGCCAACAGGGGGCGGGTCAGCCCCAGCATTTT

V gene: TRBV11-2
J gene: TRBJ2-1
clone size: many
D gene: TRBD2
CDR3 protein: CASSSSHGLAGDEQFF
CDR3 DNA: TGTGCCAGCAGTTCTTCCCATGGACTAGCGGGAGATGAGCAGTTCTTC

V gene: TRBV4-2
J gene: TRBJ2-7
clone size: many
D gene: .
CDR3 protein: CASSQAGVSSYEQYF
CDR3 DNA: TGTGCCAGCAGCCAAGCAGGGGTGTCCTCCTACGAGCAGTACTTC

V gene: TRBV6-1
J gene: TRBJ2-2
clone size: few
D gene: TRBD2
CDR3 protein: CASRGEGNTGELFF
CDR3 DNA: TGTGCCAGCAGAGGGGAGGGGAACACCGGGGAGCTGTTTTTT

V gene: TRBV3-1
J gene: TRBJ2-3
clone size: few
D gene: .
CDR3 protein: CASSARVNLAPTDTQYF
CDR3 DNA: TGTGCCAGCAGCGCCAGGGTTAACCTAGCGCCCACAGATACGCAGTATTTT

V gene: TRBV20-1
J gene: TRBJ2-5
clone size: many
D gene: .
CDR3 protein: CSAGMENQETQYF
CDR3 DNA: TGCAGTGCGGGGATGGAGAATCAAGAGACCCAGTACTTC

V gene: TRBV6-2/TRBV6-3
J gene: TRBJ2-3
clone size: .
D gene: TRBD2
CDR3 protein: CASTSGRSAATDTQYF
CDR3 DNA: TGTGCCAGCACTAGCGGGAGGTCCGCAGCCACAGATACGCAGTATTTT

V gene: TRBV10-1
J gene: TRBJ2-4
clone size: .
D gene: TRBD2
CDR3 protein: CASSESLAGGIQYF
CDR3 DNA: TGCGCCAGCAGTGAGTCGTTAGCGGGAGGGATTCAGTACTTC

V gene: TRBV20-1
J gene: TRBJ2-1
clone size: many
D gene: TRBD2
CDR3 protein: CSASDSGRASYNEQFF
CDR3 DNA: TGCAGTGCTAGTGACAGCGGGAGGGCCTCCTACAATGAGCAGTTCTTC

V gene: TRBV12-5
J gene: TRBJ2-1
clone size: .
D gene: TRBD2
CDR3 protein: CASARGEGGYNEQFF
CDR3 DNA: TGTGCTAGTGCCCGGGGGGAGGGCGGCTACAATGAGCAGTTCTTC

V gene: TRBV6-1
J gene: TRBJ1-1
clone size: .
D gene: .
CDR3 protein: CASRPTRGSSSMNTEAFF
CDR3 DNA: TGTGCCAGCAGGCCAACCCGGGGGTCGTCATCAATGAACACTGAAGCTTTCTTT

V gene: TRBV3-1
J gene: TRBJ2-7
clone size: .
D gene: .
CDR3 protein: CASRELPCEQYF
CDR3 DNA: TGTGCCAGCAGGGAACTCCCGTGCGAGCAGTACTTC

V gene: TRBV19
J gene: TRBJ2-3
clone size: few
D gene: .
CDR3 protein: CASSSHRSGASTDTQYF
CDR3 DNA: TGTGCCAGTAGTTCCCATAGATCGGGGGCAAGCACAGATACGCAGTATTTT

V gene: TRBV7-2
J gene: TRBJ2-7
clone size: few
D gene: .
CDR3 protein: CASSRTGSGTVSYEQYF
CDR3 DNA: TGTGCCAGCAGCCGCACGGGCTCCGGGACTGTCTCCTACGAGCAGTACTTC

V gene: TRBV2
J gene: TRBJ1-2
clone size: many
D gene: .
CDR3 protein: CASSDRGGYTF
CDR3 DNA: TGTGCCAGCAGTGACAGGGGTGGCTACACCTTC

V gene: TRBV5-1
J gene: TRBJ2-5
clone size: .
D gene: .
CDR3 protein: CASSEGGGETQYF
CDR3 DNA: TGCGCCAGCAGCGAGGGGGGGGGAGAGACCCAGTACTTC

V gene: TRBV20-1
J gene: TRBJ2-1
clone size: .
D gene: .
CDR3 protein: CSATPRDWNEQFF
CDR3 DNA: TGCAGTGCTACCCCGCGAGACTGGAATGAGCAGTTCTTC

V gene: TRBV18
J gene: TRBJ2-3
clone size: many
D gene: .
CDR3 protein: CASSPTRDTQYF
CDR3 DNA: TGTGCCAGCTCACCAACCCGAGATACGCAGTATTTT

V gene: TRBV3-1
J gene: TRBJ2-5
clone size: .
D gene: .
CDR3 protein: CPSSQVETQYF
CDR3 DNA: TGTCCCAGCAGCCAAGTGGAGACCCAGTACTTC

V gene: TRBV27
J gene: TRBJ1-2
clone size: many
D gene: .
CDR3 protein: CASSAIMGANYGYTF
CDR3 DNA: TGTGCCAGCAGCGCTATCATGGGGGCGAACTATGGCTACACCTTC

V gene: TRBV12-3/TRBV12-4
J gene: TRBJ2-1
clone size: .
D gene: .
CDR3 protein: CASSLFSNEETQFF
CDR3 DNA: TGTGCCAGCAGTTTATTTAGTAACGAAGAGACCCAGTTCTTC

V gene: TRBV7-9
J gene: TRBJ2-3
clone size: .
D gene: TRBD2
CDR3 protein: CASSLSGLAGVDTQYF
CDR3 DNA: TGTGCCAGCAGCTTATCAGGACTAGCGGGAGTAGATACGCAGTATTTT

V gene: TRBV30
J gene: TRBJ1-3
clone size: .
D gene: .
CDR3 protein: CAWTWGDGNTIYF
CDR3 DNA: TGTGCCTGGACCTGGGGGGACGGAAACACCATATATTTT

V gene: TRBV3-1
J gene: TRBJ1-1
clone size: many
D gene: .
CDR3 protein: CASSPPGEGGEAFF
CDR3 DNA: TGTGCCAGCAGCCCCCCCGGGGAAGGTGGTGAAGCTTTCTTT

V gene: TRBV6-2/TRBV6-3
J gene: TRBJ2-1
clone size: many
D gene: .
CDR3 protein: CASSFDVGNEQFF
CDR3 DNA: TGTGCCAGCAGTTTCGACGTGGGCAATGAGCAGTTCTTC

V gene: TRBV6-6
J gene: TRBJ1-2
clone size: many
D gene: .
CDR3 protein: CASSYSTTGTYGYTF
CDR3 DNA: TGTGCCAGCAGTTACTCTACGACAGGAACTTATGGCTACACCTTC

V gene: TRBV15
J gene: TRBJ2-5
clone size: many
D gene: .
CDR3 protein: CATKGAETQYF
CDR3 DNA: TGTGCCACCAAGGGTGCAGAGACCCAGTACTTC

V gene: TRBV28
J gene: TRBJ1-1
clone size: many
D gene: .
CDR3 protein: CASSSSGGTEAFF
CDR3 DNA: TGTGCCAGCAGTTCGTCTGGGGGCACTGAAGCTTTCTTT

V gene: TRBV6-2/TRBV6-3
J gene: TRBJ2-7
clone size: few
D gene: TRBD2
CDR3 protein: CASSYGLAANEQYF
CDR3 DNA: TGTGCCAGCAGTTACGGGCTAGCGGCAAACGAGCAGTACTTC

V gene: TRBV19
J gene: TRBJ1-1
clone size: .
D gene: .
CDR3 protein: CASRQERTEGLPEAFF
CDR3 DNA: TGTGCCAGTAGGCAAGAAAGGACAGAAGGTTTGCCTGAAGCTTTCTTT

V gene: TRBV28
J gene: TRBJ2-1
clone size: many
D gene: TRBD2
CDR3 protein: CASSYRTSGLLNEQFF
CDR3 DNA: TGTGCCAGCAGTTACAGGACTAGCGGGCTCCTGAATGAGCAGTTCTTC

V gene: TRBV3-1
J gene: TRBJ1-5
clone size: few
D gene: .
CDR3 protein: CASSQGTVISNQPQHF
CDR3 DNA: TGTGCCAGCAGCCAAGGGACAGTAATAAGCAATCAGCCCCAGCATTTT

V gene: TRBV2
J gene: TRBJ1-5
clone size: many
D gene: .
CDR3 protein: CASSPNGTPNQPQHF
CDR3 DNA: TGTGCCAGCAGTCCAAATGGGACACCCAATCAGCCCCAGCATTTT